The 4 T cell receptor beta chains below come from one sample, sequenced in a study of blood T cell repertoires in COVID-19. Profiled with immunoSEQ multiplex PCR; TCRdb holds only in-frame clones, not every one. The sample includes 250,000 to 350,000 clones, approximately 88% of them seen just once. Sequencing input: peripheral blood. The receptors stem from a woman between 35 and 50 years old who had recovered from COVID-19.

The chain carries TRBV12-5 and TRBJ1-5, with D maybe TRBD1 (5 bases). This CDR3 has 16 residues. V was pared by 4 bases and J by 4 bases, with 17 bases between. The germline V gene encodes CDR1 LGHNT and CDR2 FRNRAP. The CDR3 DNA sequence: TGTGCTAGTGGTTCCCCTTCCGGCAGGGAAAATCAGCCCCAGCATTTT. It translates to CASGSPSGRENQPQHF. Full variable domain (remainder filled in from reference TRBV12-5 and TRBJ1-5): DARVTQTPRHKVTEMGQEVTMRCQPILGHNTVFWYRQTMMQGLELLAYFRNRAPLDDSGMPKDRFSAEMPDATLATLKIQPSEPRDSAVYFCASGSPSGRENQPQHFGDGTRLSIL.

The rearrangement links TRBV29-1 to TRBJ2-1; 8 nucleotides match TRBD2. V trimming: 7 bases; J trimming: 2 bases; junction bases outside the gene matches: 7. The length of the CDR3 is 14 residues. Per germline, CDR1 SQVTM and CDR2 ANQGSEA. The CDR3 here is CSAQRESTYNEQFF. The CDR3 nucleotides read TGCAGCGCCCAGCGGGAGTCTACCTACAATGAGCAGTTCTTC.

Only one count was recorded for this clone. This CDR3 is CASSLVRTSANTGELFF. The CDR3, as DNA: TGTGCCAGCAGCTTAGTTAGGACTAGCGCGAACACCGGGGAGCTGTTTTTT. The chain is built from TRBV11-3 and TRBJ2-2; 9 nucleotides line up with TRBD2. V lost 1 base to trimming and J lost 0 bases; unmatched junction nucleotides: 3. Germline CDR1 is SGHNT and CDR2 is YENEEA. The CDR3 is made up of 17 amino acids.

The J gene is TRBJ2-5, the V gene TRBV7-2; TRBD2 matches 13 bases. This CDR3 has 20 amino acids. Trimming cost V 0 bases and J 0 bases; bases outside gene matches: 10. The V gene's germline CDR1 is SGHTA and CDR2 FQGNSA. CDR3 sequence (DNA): TGTGCCAGCAGCTTAGCGCGGACTAGCGGGAGAATTTCGTACCAAGAGACCCAGTACTTC. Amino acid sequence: CASSLARTSGRISYQETQYF.